Given below is one T cell receptor beta chain in context. The entry originates in a study of shared clonotypes between healthy human individuals. In the authors' workflow: Without quality scores, immunoSEQ junctional reads could not be filtered like full-length reads. Sequencing was performed with immunoSEQ multiplex PCR; in TCRdb, only in-frame clones are kept and a portion is missing. V and J calls and clone size follow that table, whereas D and trimming were derived from the DNA. The sample has 450,000 to 500,000 clones, 81% seen once. The CDR3 runs to 13 residues. Germline assignment: CDR1 SQVTM and CDR2 ANQGSEA. Trimming stripped 4 bases from V and 7 bases from J, with 16 bases between. Unsorted samples relied on tens of millions of PBMCs, which served as the source of genomic DNA.

The sample taken for sequencing was PBMCs. The genes are TRBV29-1 and TRBJ2-5; D is perhaps TRBD2 (6 bases). The sequence came from a woman aged 40 to 55 in good health. Some clones in this sample may be carry-over from other donors' samples. CDR3 loop: CSVGGGEKGTQYF. CDR3 coding DNA: TGCAGCGTTGGTGGCGGGGAAAAGGGGACCCAGTACTTC.